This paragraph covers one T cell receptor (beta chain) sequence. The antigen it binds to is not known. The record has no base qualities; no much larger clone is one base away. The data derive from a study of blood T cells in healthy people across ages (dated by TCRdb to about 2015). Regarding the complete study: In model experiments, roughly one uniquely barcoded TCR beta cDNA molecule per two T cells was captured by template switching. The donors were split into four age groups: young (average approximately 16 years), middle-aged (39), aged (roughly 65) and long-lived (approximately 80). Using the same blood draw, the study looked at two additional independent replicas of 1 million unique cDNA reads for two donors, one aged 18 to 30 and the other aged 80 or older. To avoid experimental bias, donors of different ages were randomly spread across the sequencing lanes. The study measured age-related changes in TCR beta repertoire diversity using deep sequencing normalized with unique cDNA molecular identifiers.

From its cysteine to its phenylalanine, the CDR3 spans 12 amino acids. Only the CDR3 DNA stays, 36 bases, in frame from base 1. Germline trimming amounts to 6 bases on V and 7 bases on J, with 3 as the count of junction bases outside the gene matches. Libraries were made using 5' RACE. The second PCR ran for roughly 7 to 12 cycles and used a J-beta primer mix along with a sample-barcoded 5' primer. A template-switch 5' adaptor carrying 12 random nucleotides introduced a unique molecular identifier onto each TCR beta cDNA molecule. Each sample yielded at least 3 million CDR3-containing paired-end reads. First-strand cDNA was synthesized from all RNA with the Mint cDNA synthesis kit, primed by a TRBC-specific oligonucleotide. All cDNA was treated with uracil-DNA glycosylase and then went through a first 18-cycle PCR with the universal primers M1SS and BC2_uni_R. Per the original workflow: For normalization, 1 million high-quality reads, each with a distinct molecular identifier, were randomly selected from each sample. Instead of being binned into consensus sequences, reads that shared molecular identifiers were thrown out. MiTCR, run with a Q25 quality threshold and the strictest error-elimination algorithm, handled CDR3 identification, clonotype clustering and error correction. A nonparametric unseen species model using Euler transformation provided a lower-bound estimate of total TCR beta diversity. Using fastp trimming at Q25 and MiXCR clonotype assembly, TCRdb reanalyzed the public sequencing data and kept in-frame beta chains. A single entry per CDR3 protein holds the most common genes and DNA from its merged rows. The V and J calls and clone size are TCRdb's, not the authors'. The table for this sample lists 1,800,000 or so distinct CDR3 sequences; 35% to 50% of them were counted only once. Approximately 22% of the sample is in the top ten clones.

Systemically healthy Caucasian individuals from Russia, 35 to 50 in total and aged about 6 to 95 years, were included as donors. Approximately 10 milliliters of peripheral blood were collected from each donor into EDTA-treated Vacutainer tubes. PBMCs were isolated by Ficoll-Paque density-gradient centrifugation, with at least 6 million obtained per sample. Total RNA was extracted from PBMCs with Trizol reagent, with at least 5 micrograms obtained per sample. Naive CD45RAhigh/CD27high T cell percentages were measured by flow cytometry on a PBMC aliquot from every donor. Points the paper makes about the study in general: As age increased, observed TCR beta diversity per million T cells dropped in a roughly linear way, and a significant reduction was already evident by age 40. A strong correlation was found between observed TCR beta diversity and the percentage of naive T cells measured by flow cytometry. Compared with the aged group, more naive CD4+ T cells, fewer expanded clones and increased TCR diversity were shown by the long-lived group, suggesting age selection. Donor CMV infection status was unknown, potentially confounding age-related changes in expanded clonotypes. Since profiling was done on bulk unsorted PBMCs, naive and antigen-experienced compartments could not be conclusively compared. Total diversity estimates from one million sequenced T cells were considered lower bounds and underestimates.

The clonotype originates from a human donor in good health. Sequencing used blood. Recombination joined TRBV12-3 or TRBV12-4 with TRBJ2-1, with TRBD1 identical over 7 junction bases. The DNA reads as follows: TGTGCCAGCAGGAGACAGGGAAATGAGCAGTTCTTC. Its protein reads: CASRRQGNEQFF.